A single sample gave rise to the 19 T cell receptor beta chains below, sequenced in a study of T cells in Graves' hyperthyroidism and ophthalmopathy (dated by TCRdb to the late 2010s). Receptors were amplified or captured by multiplex PCR. The run used an Illumina HiSeq 2000. The TCR beta CDR3 regions were amplified from RNA transcripts. The TCR CDR3 was subjected to a first round of RT-PCR using the HTBI primer set and the Qiagen OneStep RT-PCR kit. TCRdb passed the public sequencing reads through fastp at Q25 and MiXCR, retaining productive beta sequences. All rows with the same CDR3 protein become a single entry with the most common DNA and genes. This sample is represented by hundreds of thousands of distinct CDR3 sequences; 14% of them were singletons. Of the sample, about 10% is held by the ten largest clones. The sample comprised blood. The source of these receptors is a woman aged 18 to 35 with Graves' hyperthyroidism.

The chain joins TRBV2 to TRBJ2-2, with D possibly TRBD1 on 7 matching bases. The CDR3 consists of 13 residues. V lost 7 bases, J lost 5 bases, and 11 bases lay in between. CDR1 and CDR2 (germline): SNHLY, FYNNEI. CDR3 coding DNA: TGTGCCAGCATACAGGGGAGGACCGGGGAGCTGTTTTTT. Protein product: CASIQGRTGELFF.

This clonotype has a count of ten or more. The V and J genes are TRBV12-3 or TRBV12-4 and TRBJ1-5, with unresolved D. CDR3 length: 15 residues. Trimming left V 8 bases short and J 2 bases short, with 16 bases between. This chain's CDR3 is CASSPGGDGNQPQHF. CDR3 bases: TGTGCCAGCTCACCGGGAGGAGACGGCAATCAGCCCCAGCATTTT.

Concerning this clonotype itself: A read error is likely, as this CDR3 ends without the conserved phenylalanine or tryptophan. The chain carries TRBV12-3 or TRBV12-4 and TRBJ2-1; a possible D gene is TRBD2 (5 bases). Deletions cut 6 bases from V and 4 bases from J, with 13 bases between. CDR3 length: 14 amino acids. CDR3 in DNA: TGTGCCAGCAGCCGGCTCGGGGATTACAATGAGCAGTTCTCC. Protein: CASSRLGDYNEQFS.

This clonotype was seen ten or more times. The DNA of the CDR3 is TGTGCCAGCGGAAGACAGGCTGGGGATACGCAGTATTTT. Translated: CASGRQAGDTQYF. This rearrangement joins TRBV12-3 or TRBV12-4 to TRBJ2-3, with a possible D match to TRBD1 (6 bases). Trimming removed 8 bases at V and 6 bases at J, with 15 bases between. The CDR3 spans 13 residues.

This clonotype was detected many times. The chain has TRBV6-1 and TRBJ2-7; tentatively, D is TRBD2 (5 bases). Germline V gives CDR1 MNHNS, CDR2 SASEGT. The CDR3 contains 14 residues. V gave up 5 bases and J gave up 6 bases, with 17 bases separating them. CDR3 nucleotide sequence: TGTGCCAGCAGTACACGGGCCCGGGGATCCGAGCAGTACTTC. It is translated as CASSTRARGSEQYF.

The chain uses TRBV7-9 and TRBJ1-2, with 11 bases matching TRBD1. The CDR3 loop spans 14 amino acids. Trimming removed 5 bases from V and 7 bases from J; junction bases left unmatched: 6. Per germline, CDR1 SEHNR and CDR2 FQNEAQ (reference sequence). CDR3 loop: CASSEKGTGGGYTF. The CDR3 DNA sequence: TGTGCCAGCAGCGAGAAAGGGACAGGGGGTGGCTACACCTTC.

This clonotype was recorded many times. The chain is built from TRBV7-2 and TRBJ2-1; D may be TRBD1 or TRBD2 (6 bases each). The V gene's germline CDR1 is SGHTA and CDR2 FQGNSA. V was clipped by 1 base and J by 1 base, with 8 bases between them. The CDR3 sequence is 15 residues long. The CDR3 DNA is TGTGCCAGCAGCTTAGAGGGGGGATCCTACAATGAGCAGTTCTTC. Translation gives CASSLEGGSYNEQFF.

This clonotype was seen at least ten times. This chain links TRBV28 with TRBJ1-2; D gene ambiguous. This CDR3 has 11 amino acids. V lost 9 bases and J lost 4, with 9 bases in between. Germline V gene lookup returns CDR1 MDHEN and CDR2 SYDVKM. CDR3 region: CASGGPYGYTF. The CDR3 DNA is TGTGCCAGTGGAGGGCCCTATGGCTACACCTTC.

This clonotype occurred many times. The gene calls are TRBV20-1 and TRBJ2-1; D unresolved. Germline CDR1 is DFQATT and CDR2 is SNEGSKA (reference sequence). This CDR3 has 14 amino acids. Trimming shortened V by 3 bases and J by 0 bases, and 9 bases separated the two germline ends. The CDR3 DNA is TGCAGTGCTAGTAGGCAGTCCTCCTACAATGAGCAGTTCTTC. Translating it yields CSASRQSSYNEQFF.

At least ten counts were recorded for this clonotype. The chain has TRBV20-1 and TRBJ2-3, with a weak D call TRBD2 (5 bases). V dropped 1 base and J dropped 0 bases, with 8 bases sitting between them. This CDR3 comprises 14 residues. CDR1 DFQATT and CDR2 SNEGSKA come from the germline V gene (reference sequence). The CDR3 DNA reads TGCAGTGCTAGAGCCGGGGAGAGCACAGATACGCAGTATTTT. This encodes CSARAGESTDTQYF.

This clonotype was detected a few times. J is TRBJ2-3 and V is TRBV20-1; D unresolved. The germline gives CDR1 DFQATT, CDR2 SNEGSKA (reference sequence). The CDR3 has 12 amino acids. The V end was cut by 1 base, the J end by 3 bases, with 5 bases between. The CDR3 bases are TGCAGTGCTAGAGGGAAAACAGATACGCAGTATTTT. Translating gives CSARGKTDTQYF.

This clonotype was observed many times. The J gene is TRBJ1-5, the V gene TRBV6-1; D perhaps matches TRBD1 (5 bases). Trimming took 7 bases from V and 7 from J, leaving 14 bases between them. This CDR3 has 13 residues. CDR1 is MNHNS and CDR2 is SASEGT in the germline V gene. The CDR3 protein is CASNKGLYQPQHF. In DNA form, the CDR3 reads TGTGCCAGCAACAAGGGACTATACCAGCCCCAGCATTTT.

This chain links TRBV28 with TRBJ1-3; D is uncertain. The CDR3 is made up of 14 amino acids. In germline, CDR1 is MDHEN, CDR2 SYDVKM. Trimming pared 4 bases from V and 5 bases from J, leaving 12 bases between. The CDR3 DNA sequence: TGTGCCAGCAGTTCTGGGATTTATCGAAACACCATATATTTT. Translating it yields CASSSGIYRNTIYF.

This clonotype appeared a few times. This chain uses TRBV12-3 or TRBV12-4 with TRBJ2-5; D remains unclear. Trimming cost V 5 bases and J 5 bases, with 9 bases left between them. The CDR3 is made up of 12 amino acids. The CDR3 is CASSQRAETQYF. CDR3 DNA sequence: TGTGCCAGCAGTCAACGCGCGGAGACCCAGTACTTC.

This clonotype was seen only a few times. The V call is TRBV2, the J call TRBJ2-7; perhaps TRBD1 as D (6 bases). V was cut by 4 bases and J by 7 bases, with 11 bases left in between. The CDR3 has 12 amino acids. From germline, CDR1 is SNHLY and CDR2 FYNNEI. The CDR3 nucleotides read TGTGCCAGCAGTGGGACAGCCAAAGAGCAGTACTTC. This gives the protein CASSGTAKEQYF.

The chain uses TRBV2 and TRBJ1-5; no clear D. Trimming took 3 bases from V and 7 from J, leaving 10 bases between them. CDR1 and CDR2 from the germline V gene are SNHLY and FYNNEI. This CDR3 has 13 residues. The CDR3 is CASSDAMGQPQHF. CDR3 DNA sequence: TGTGCCAGCAGTGATGCTATGGGGCAGCCCCAGCATTTT.

This clonotype turned up a few times. V and J are TRBV10-2 and TRBJ2-1, with D possibly being TRBD1 (6 bases). Trimming took off 6 bases at V and 8 bases at J, with 11 bases between the two ends. Germline V gene sequence: CDR1 WSHSY, CDR2 SAAADI. The CDR3 loop spans 12 amino acids. DNA of the CDR3: TGCGCCAGCAGGCAGGGGTTAGATGAGCAGTTCTTC. Translated, it gives CASRQGLDEQFF.

The chain uses TRBV16 and TRBJ2-1; the D gene is possibly TRBD1 (5 bases). Trimming removed 1 base at V and 5 bases at J, with 9 bases between. CDR3 length: 14 residues. In germline, CDR1 is KGHSY, CDR2 FQNENV. CDR3 nucleotide sequence: TGTGCCAGCAGCCAATGGGGCCTTCACAATGAGCAGTTCTTC. It encodes CASSQWGLHNEQFF. Drawing the rest from reference TRBV16 and TRBJ2-1, the complete variable domain is GEEVAQTPKHLVRGEGQKAKLYCAPIKGHSYVFWYQQVLKNEFKFLISFQNENVFDETGMPKERFSAKCLPNSPCSLEIQATKLEDSAVYFCASSQWGLHNEQFFGPGTRLTVL.

This rearrangement joins TRBV18 to TRBJ2-1; possible D gene TRBD2, 6 bases. V lost 2 bases and J 0 bases, leaving 14 bases between the germline ends. This CDR3 contains 17 residues. Germline V gene data show CDR1 as KGHSH and CDR2 as LQKENI. CDR3 in amino acids: CASSPGLAHNSYNEQFF. For the CDR3, the DNA is TGTGCCAGCTCACCAGGGCTAGCGCATAACTCCTACAATGAGCAGTTCTTC.